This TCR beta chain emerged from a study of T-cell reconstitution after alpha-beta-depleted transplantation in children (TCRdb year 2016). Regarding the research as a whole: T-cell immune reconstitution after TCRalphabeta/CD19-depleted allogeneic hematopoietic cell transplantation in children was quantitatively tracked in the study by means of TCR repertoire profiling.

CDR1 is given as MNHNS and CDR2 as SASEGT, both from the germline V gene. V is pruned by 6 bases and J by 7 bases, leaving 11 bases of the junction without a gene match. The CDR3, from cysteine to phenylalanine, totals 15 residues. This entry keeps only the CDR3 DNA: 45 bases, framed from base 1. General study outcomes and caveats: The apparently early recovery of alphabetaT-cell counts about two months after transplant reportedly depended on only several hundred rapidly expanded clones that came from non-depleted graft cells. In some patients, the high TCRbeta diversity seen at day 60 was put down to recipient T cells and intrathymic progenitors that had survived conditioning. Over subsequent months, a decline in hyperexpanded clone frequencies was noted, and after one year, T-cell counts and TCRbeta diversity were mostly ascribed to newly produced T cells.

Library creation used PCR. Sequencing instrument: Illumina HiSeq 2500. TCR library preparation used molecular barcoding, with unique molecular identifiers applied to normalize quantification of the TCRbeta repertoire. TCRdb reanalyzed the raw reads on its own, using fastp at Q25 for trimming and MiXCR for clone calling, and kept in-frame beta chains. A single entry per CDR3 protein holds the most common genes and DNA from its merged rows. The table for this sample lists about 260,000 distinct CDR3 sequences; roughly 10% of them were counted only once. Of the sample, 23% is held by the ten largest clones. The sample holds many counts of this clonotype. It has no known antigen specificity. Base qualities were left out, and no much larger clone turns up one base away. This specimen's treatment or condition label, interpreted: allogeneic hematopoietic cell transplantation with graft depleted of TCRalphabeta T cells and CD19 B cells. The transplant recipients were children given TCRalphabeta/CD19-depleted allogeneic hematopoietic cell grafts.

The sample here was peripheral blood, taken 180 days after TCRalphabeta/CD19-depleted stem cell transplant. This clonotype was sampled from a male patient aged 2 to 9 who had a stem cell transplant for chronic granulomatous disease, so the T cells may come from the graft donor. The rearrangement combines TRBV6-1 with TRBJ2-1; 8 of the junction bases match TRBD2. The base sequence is TGTGCCAGCAGCAGCGGGAGTCGACCAATAAATGAGCAGTTCTTC. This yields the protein CASSSGSRPINEQFF.